These T cell receptor beta chains were read from a single sample in a study of T cell responses to AZD1222 COVID-19 vaccine. Sequenced by immunoSEQ multiplex PCR; TCRdb stores in-frame clones only, minus some. The sample lists some 100,000 clones; about 88% were seen once. Sequences were derived from peripheral blood, sampled on day 0 of AZD1222 vaccination. These receptors were taken from an adult in good health. The CDR3 runs from the conserved cysteine through the conserved F or W. The D gene is left open where the match is weak. Clone size is shown for a subset of rows, as once, few, many or a class of expanded clone.

V	size	J	D	CDR3	DNA
TRBV19	.	TRBJ1-1	.	CASSTLGGAEAFF	TGTGCCAGTAGTACACTTGGGGGGGCTGAAGCTTTCTTT
TRBV30	.	TRBJ1-6	.	CACAANSPLHF	TGTGCCTGCGCAGCCAATTCACCCCTCCACTTT
TRBV3-1/TRBV3-2	.	TRBJ2-7	.	CASSQGAGTYEQYF	TGTGCCAGCAGCCAAGGGGCAGGGACCTACGAGCAGTACTTC
TRBV10-2	.	TRBJ1-5	.	CASSESGTNQPQHF	TGCGCCAGCAGTGAGTCGGGAACCAATCAGCCCCAGCATTTT
TRBV7-9	.	TRBJ1-2	.	CASSLVREEFRYGYTF	TGTGCCAGCAGCTTAGTCAGGGAAGAGTTTCGGTATGGCTACACCTTC
TRBV6-4	once	TRBJ2-3	.	CASSEGAGTDTQYF	TGTGCCAGCAGTGAGGGAGCGGGCACAGATACGCAGTATTTT
TRBV30	.	TRBJ1-6	.	CAWTPGTSYNSPLHF	TGTGCCTGGACTCCAGGGACATCCTATAATTCACCCCTCCACTTT
TRBV27	.	TRBJ1-5	.	CASRVARGDQPQHF	TGTGCCAGCAGGGTGGCCAGAGGGGATCAGCCCCAGCATTTT
TRBV9	.	TRBJ2-2	TRBD2	CASSAALLAGVVTGELFF	TGTGCCAGCAGCGCCGCCTTACTAGCGGGGGTTGTCACCGGGGAGCTGTTTTTT
TRBV6-2/TRBV6-3	.	TRBJ2-1	TRBD2	CASSYVSGLAGGDPYNEQFF	TGTGCCAGCAGTTACGTCTCGGGACTAGCGGGGGGGGATCCCTACAATGAGCAGTTCTTC
TRBV7-9	.	TRBJ2-7	.	CASSSGIRYEQYF	TGTGCCAGTTCGTCGGGGATTCGGTACGAGCAGTACTTC
TRBV20-1	.	TRBJ2-7	TRBD2	CSASERTRGAYEQYF	TGCAGTGCTAGTGAGAGGACTAGAGGAGCCTACGAGCAGTACTTC
TRBV3-1/TRBV3-2	.	TRBJ2-1	TRBD2	CASSQGPLALPFF	TGTGCCAGCAGCCAAGGCCCACTAGCGTTACCGTTCTTC
TRBV14	once	TRBJ1-2	.	CASSQDGTNYGYTF	TGTGCCAGCAGCCAAGATGGGACCAACTATGGCTACACCTTC
TRBV7-3	.	TRBJ2-3	.	CASSPGSVLGPDTQYF	TGTGCCAGCAGCCCAGGATCGGTCCTGGGCCCAGATACGCAGTATTTT
TRBV7-2	.	TRBJ1-6	.	CASRRARGDNSPLHF	TGTGCCAGCAGGAGGGCAAGGGGCGATAATTCACCCCTCCACTTT
TRBV5-1	.	TRBJ1-4	TRBD1	CASRQQGSSSEKLFF	TGCGCCAGCAGACAACAGGGGAGTAGCAGTGAAAAACTGTTTTTT
TRBV24-1	.	TRBJ1-2	.	CATSDPPYYGYTF	TGTGCCACCAGTGACCCGCCGTATTATGGCTACACCTTC
TRBV7-2	few	TRBJ1-2	.	CASSLATGSYGYTF	TGTGCCAGCAGCTTAGCAACAGGGTCCTATGGCTACACCTTC
TRBV7-9	.	TRBJ1-5	.	CASSFQASQPQHF	TGTGCCAGCAGCTTCCAAGCTAGTCAGCCCCAGCATTTT
TRBV27	.	TRBJ2-3	.	CASSSHGRDTQYF	TGTGCCAGCAGTTCCCACGGGCGGGATACGCAGTATTTT
TRBV30	.	TRBJ1-3	.	CAWSVKGGHSGNTIYF	TGTGCCTGGAGTGTAAAGGGAGGTCACTCTGGAAACACCATATATTTT
TRBV7-6	.	TRBJ2-2	.	CASSLGQNTGELFF	TGTGCCAGCAGCTTAGGACAGAACACCGGGGAGCTGTTTTTT
TRBV6-6	.	TRBJ1-2	.	CASSGTSPDGYTF	TGTGCCAGCTCCGGGACCTCTCCCGATGGCTACACCTTC
TRBV3-1/TRBV3-2	.	TRBJ2-3	TRBD2	CASSQGLAGYSSSTDTQYF	TGTGCCAGCAGCCAGGGACTAGCGGGTTATTCCTCTAGCACAGATACGCAGTATTTT
TRBV27	.	TRBJ2-7	.	CASSSRRQSYEQYF	TGTGCCAGCAGTTCCAGGCGCCAGTCCTACGAGCAGTACTTC
TRBV3-1/TRBV3-2	.	TRBJ1-3	.	CASSRGGEDRNTIYF	TGTGCCAGCAGCCGGGGTGGCGAGGATAGAAACACCATATATTTT
TRBV11-3	.	TRBJ1-2	.	CASSPKTGGYTF	TGTGCCAGCAGCCCCAAAACAGGGGGCTACACCTTC
TRBV14	.	TRBJ2-2	.	CASSQLLTGGELFF	TGTGCCAGCAGCCAATTACTAACGGGCGGGGAGCTGTTTTTT
TRBV5-1	.	TRBJ1-3	.	CASSEGHGIGNTIYF	TGCGCCAGCAGCGAGGGACACGGTATTGGAAACACCATATATTTT
TRBV18	.	TRBJ1-6	.	CASSMGQLINNSPLHF	TGTGCCAGCTCAATGGGACAACTAATAAATAATTCACCCCTCCACTTT
TRBV28	.	TRBJ1-2	.	CASSPLSPVTYGYTF	TGTGCCAGCAGCCCCCTTTCACCGGTTACCTATGGCTACACCTTC
TRBV6-2/TRBV6-3	.	TRBJ2-2	.	CASSYGRHQNTGELFF	TGTGCCAGCAGTTACGGGCGGCATCAGAACACCGGGGAGCTGTTTTTT
TRBV2	.	TRBJ2-7	TRBD2	CASSRDYPYEQYF	TGTGCCAGCAGCCGGGACTACCCCTACGAGCAGTACTTC
TRBV27	.	TRBJ2-3	.	CASSGLDTQYF	TGTGCCAGCTCTGGGTTGGATACGCAGTATTTT
TRBV7-3	.	TRBJ2-3	.	CASSLSTDTQYF	TGTGCCAGCAGCTTAAGCACAGATACGCAGTATTTT
TRBV28	.	TRBJ2-3	.	CASSLPHTDTQYF	TGTGCCAGCAGTTTACCCCACACAGATACGCAGTATTTT
TRBV19	.	TRBJ2-4	.	CASSAGETPGAKNIQYF	TGTGCCAGTAGTGCCGGGGAAACACCCGGAGCCAAAAACATTCAGTACTTC
TRBV7-2	.	TRBJ2-2	TRBD2	CASSLGSSGITGELFF	TGTGCCAGCAGCCTAGGGTCGAGCGGGATTACCGGGGAGCTGTTTTTT
TRBV14	.	TRBJ1-1	.	CASSQPSSGNTEAFF	TGTGCCAGCAGCCAACCCTCGTCAGGGAACACTGAAGCTTTCTTT
TRBV5-4	.	TRBJ1-2	TRBD1	CASSLAGQVLIYGYTF	TGTGCCAGCAGCTTGGCGGGACAGGTCCTTATCTATGGCTACACCTTC
TRBV5-5	.	TRBJ2-1	.	CASSLSRLALGGEQFF	TGTGCCAGCAGCTTGTCTCGCCTAGCCCTAGGTGGTGAGCAGTTCTTC
TRBV11-2	.	TRBJ2-7	.	CASSLRDEQYF	TGTGCCAGCAGCTTAAGGGACGAGCAGTACTTC
TRBV28	.	TRBJ2-7	.	CASSGSGRPPYEQYF	TGTGCCAGCAGTGGGAGTGGACGGCCACCCTACGAGCAGTACTTC
TRBV28	once	TRBJ2-7	TRBD1	CASSPIGTGIGSYEQYF	TGTGCCAGCAGTCCGATAGGGACAGGGATCGGGTCCTACGAGCAGTACTTC
TRBV29-1	.	TRBJ2-1	.	CSAGRDEQFF	TGCAGCGCGGGGCGAGATGAGCAGTTCTTC
TRBV5-4	.	TRBJ2-2	.	CASSLEAATGELFF	TGTGCCAGCAGCTTGGAGGCAGCCACCGGGGAGCTGTTTTTT
TRBV19	many	TRBJ1-5	.	CASREGRNQPQHF	TGTGCCAGTAGGGAGGGGCGCAATCAGCCCCAGCATTTT
TRBV12-3/TRBV12-4	.	TRBJ2-2	.	CASSPVGTGELFF	TGTGCCAGCAGCCCAGTGGGAACCGGGGAGCTGTTTTTT
TRBV7-3	.	TRBJ1-2	TRBD1	CASSPRTGEGYTF	TGTGCCAGCAGCCCGCGGACAGGCGAGGGCTACACCTTC
TRBV6-5	.	TRBJ1-2	.	CASSYEGTPHGYTF	TGTGCCAGCAGTTACGAGGGAACCCCCCATGGCTACACCTTC
TRBV9	.	TRBJ2-7	.	CASSVGEGPGSGYEQYF	TGTGCCAGCAGCGTAGGGGAAGGGCCGGGGTCGGGATACGAGCAGTACTTC
TRBV2	.	TRBJ1-2	.	CASSPRGAEHGYTF	TGTGCCAGCAGTCCCAGGGGTGCAGAGCATGGCTACACCTTC
TRBV9	.	TRBJ1-3	.	CASSARGLGNTIYF	TGTGCCAGCAGCGCCAGGGGACTTGGAAACACCATATATTTT
TRBV15	.	TRBJ2-7	TRBD1	CATSRGRTGGKGEQYF	TGTGCCACCAGCAGAGGTCGGACAGGGGGCAAAGGGGAGCAGTACTTC
TRBV7-3	.	TRBJ1-2	TRBD1	CASSFRGQDGYTF	TGTGCCAGCAGCTTCAGGGGGCAGGATGGCTACACCTTC
TRBV14	.	TRBJ1-2	.	CASSRGNNYGYTF	TGTGCCAGCAGCCGGGGGAATAACTATGGCTACACCTTC
TRBV7-2	.	TRBJ2-5	.	CASSRQAGPQETQYF	TGTGCCAGCAGCCGGCAAGCGGGCCCGCAAGAGACCCAGTACTTC
TRBV6-5	.	TRBJ2-6	.	CASSYGVNAGANVLTF	TGTGCCAGCAGTTACGGCGTTAACGCTGGGGCCAACGTCCTGACTTTC